One T cell receptor beta chain is described in this entry. Which antigen it targets is not known. One base away there is no much larger clone; base qualities are not given. This sample stems from a study of control samples from healthy donors and cancer patients (TCRdb year 2020). The method behind the library was the immunoSEQ multiplex PCR assay. TCRdb carries this immuneACCESS record with in-frame sequences only. Its versions omit some clonotypes, under half of them owing to an unresolved V gene in the studies checked, with the rest unexplained. For this sample the table gives 100,000 to 150,000 clones, of which around 87% were detected only once. Jointly, the top ten make up 2.9% of the sample. Sequences LNHDA (CDR1) and SQIVND (CDR2) are obtained from the germline V gene (reference sequence). From cysteine to phenylalanine, the CDR3 is 12 amino acids long. Only CDR3 DNA remains: 36 bases, in frame from the first base. Trimming costs V 5 bases and J 4 bases, and their ends lie 8 bases apart.

The receptor was isolated from a man between 60 and 75 years old in good health. Recombination joined TRBV19 with TRBJ1-2; a tentative D call is TRBD1 (5 bases match). The sample consisted of blood. This receptor has the CDR3 CASSQGRYGYTF. The DNA sequence is TGTGCCAGTAGTCAGGGCCGCTATGGCTACACCTTC.